The 27 T cell receptor beta chains presented below share a single source sample, sequenced in a study of cytomegalovirus exposure and HLA in healthy donors. The PCR contained 60 Vbeta and 13 Jbeta primers. TCRdb's table, derived via immunoSEQ multiplex PCR, lists solely in-frame clones and lacks some. Among about 120,000 clones, about 60% were seen once, and the ten largest hold about 9%. The sequenced sample consisted of PBMCs. These receptors all come from a middle-aged man in good health and CMV-seropositive.

This clone was recorded many times. The chain has TRBV11-2 and TRBJ1-1, with TRBD1 matching 8 bases. V lost 4 bases to trimming and J lost 4 bases; unmatched junction nucleotides: 11. CDR1 and CDR2 (germline): SGHAT, FQNNGV. This CDR3 comprises 16 residues. The DNA of the CDR3 is TGTGCCAGCAGCTCAACCGGACAGGGAGGTATCACTGAAGCTTTCTTT. Amino acid sequence: CASSSTGQGGITEAFF.

The chain is built from TRBV11-2 and TRBJ1-4; 7 nucleotides agree with TRBD1. V gave up 5 bases and J gave up 8 bases; unmatched junction bases: 8. Germline V gene lookup returns CDR1 SGHAT and CDR2 FQNNGV. The CDR3 is made up of 14 amino acids. The DNA for the CDR3 is TGTGCCAGCAGCCTGGACAGGCCTGGCGAAAAACTGTTTTTT. Its protein product is CASSLDRPGEKLFF.

Remarks on this clone: This sample also contains other DNA sequences that code for the same CDR3. The chain employs TRBV5-1 and TRBJ1-2, with TRBD1 matching over 8 bases. The CDR3 runs to 18 residues. CDR1 is SGHRS, CDR2 YFSETQ, per germline. The V gene end was trimmed by 4 bases and the J gene end by 3 bases; junction bases not matched to a gene: 17. CDR3 region: CASSQMRQGWSIDYGYTF. The CDR3 DNA reads as TGCGCCAGCAGCCAGATGAGACAGGGGTGGAGTATCGACTATGGCTACACCTTC. The whole variable domain, filled in from reference TRBV5-1 and TRBJ1-2, reads KAGVTQTPRYLIKTRGQQVTLSCSPISGHRSVSWYQQTPGQGLQFLFEYFSETQRNKGNFPGRFSGRQFSNSRSEMNVSTLELGDSALYLCASSQMRQGWSIDYGYTFGSGTRLTVV.

There are a few counts of this clone. The chain carries TRBV7-2 and TRBJ2-3, with TRBD2 as a possible D gene (5 bases). The CDR3 totals 13 residues. The V gene lost 5 bases and the J gene lost 2 bases, with 8 bases spanning the gap. Germline CDR1 reads SGHTA; CDR2 reads FQGNSA. The CDR3, as DNA: TGTGCCAGCAGCCGGGAACTCACAGATACGCAGTATTTT. Translated, it gives CASSRELTDTQYF.

The chain has TRBV19 and TRBJ1-5; 7 bases align to TRBD1. Trimming at V came to 5 bases and at J to 3 bases, leaving 7 bases not matched to a gene. This CDR3 comprises 15 residues. Germline CDR1 reads LNHDA; CDR2 reads SQIVND (reference sequence). The CDR3 here is CASSEHRGINQPQHF. DNA for the CDR3: TGTGCCAGTAGTGAGCACAGGGGCATCAATCAGCCCCAGCATTTT.

This rearrangement joins TRBV7-9 to TRBJ1-4; weak D call: TRBD1 (5 bases). Trimming cost V 2 bases and J 0 bases, with 10 bases left between them. The germline V gene has CDR1 SEHNR and CDR2 FQNEAQ (reference sequence). This CDR3 spans 16 amino acids. CDR3 residues: CASSLNVGATNEKLFF. In DNA form, the CDR3 reads TGTGCCAGCAGCTTAAACGTAGGGGCAACTAATGAAAAACTGTTTTTT.

The V gene is TRBV5-1, the J gene TRBJ1-2; TRBD1 aligns across 8 bases. The V gene end was trimmed by 4 bases and the J gene end by 5 bases; junction bases not matched to a gene: 7. The CDR3 sequence is 14 residues long. From germline, CDR1 is SGHRS and CDR2 YFSETQ. The CDR3 loop is CASSVQGGIYGYTF. Here the CDR3 DNA reads TGCGCCAGCAGCGTACAGGGGGGAATTTATGGCTACACCTTC.

This sequence joins TRBV29-1 and TRBJ1-1, with 7 bases aligning to TRBD1. Unmatched junction bases numbered 3, after V lost 7 bases and J lost 1 base. The germline CDR1 and CDR2 sequences are SQVTM and ANQGSEA. The length of the CDR3 is 12 residues. CDR3 region: CSARTGNTEAFF. CDR3 coding DNA: TGCAGCGCTCGGACAGGGAACACTGAAGCTTTCTTT.

The J gene is TRBJ1-3, the V gene TRBV19; D call uncertain. The CDR3 has 16 residues. The V end was cut by 0 bases, the J end by 2 bases, with 11 bases between. Looked up from germline, CDR1 is LNHDA and CDR2 is SQIVND (reference sequence). The chain's CDR3 is CASSIDAAAAGNTIYF. CDR3 in DNA: TGTGCCAGTAGTATAGATGCGGCAGCTGCTGGAAACACCATATATTTT.

This clone was counted ten times or more. The chain couples TRBV6-1 to TRBJ1-3, with D uncertain. The CDR3 runs 16 residues. Germline CDR1 reads MNHNS; CDR2 reads SASEGT. Trimming cost V 2 bases and J 3 bases, with 14 bases left between them. DNA of the CDR3: TGTGCCAGCAGTGAAAAGGGAGGGAACGGTGGAAACACCATATATTTT. This sequence encodes CASSEKGGNGGNTIYF.

This clone was recorded only once. V and J are TRBV28 and TRBJ2-7; 7 nucleotides match TRBD1. The J segment lost 1 base and the V segment lost 4 bases, leaving 7 bases of the junction unmatched. Per the germline V gene, CDR1 is MDHEN and CDR2 is SYDVKM. The CDR3 runs to 15 residues. CDR3 protein: CASSSTGAISYEQYF. In DNA, the CDR3 is TGTGCCAGCAGTTCAACAGGGGCGATATCCTACGAGCAGTACTTC.

V and J are TRBV5-6 and TRBJ1-2; D not resolved. The CDR3 covers 14 residues. CDR1 and CDR2 (germline): SGHDT, YYEEEE. Trimming removed 1 base at V and 6 bases at J, with 13 bases between. The CDR3 coding sequence is TGTGCCAGCAGCTTGAAGGCCAGGCTGCATGGCTACACCTTC. Residues: CASSLKARLHGYTF.

The chain has TRBV7-9 and TRBJ2-5; D is possibly TRBD2 (6 bases). Germline V gives CDR1 SEHNR, CDR2 FQNEAQ (reference sequence). There are 15 residues in the CDR3. V shed 2 bases and J shed 1 base, with 11 bases lying between them. CDR3 region: CASSLQRRGQETQYF. As DNA, the CDR3 is TGTGCCAGCAGCTTACAGAGGCGGGGCCAAGAGACCCAGTACTTC. The full variable domain, its missing parts supplied by reference TRBV7-9 and TRBJ2-5, is DTGVSQNPRHKITKRGQNVTFRCDPISEHNRLYWYRQTLGQGPEFLTYFQNEAQLEKSRLLSDRFSAERPKGSFSTLEIQRTEQGDSAMYLCASSLQRRGQETQYFGPGTRLLVL.

The rearrangement links TRBV5-6 to TRBJ2-1; D unclear. The CDR3 covers 13 residues. V was clipped by 5 bases and J by 6 bases, with 12 bases between them. Germline CDR1 is SGHDT and CDR2 is YYEEEE. CDR3 sequence reads: CASRRYIGNEQFF. DNA of the CDR3: TGTGCCAGCAGACGATATATCGGCAATGAGCAGTTCTTC.

This chain connects TRBV18 to TRBJ1-1; TRBD1 agrees at 8 bases. Germline trimming cut 5 bases from V and 1 base from J; bases unmatched to any gene: 6. CDR1 and CDR2 from the germline V gene are KGHSH and LQKENI. CDR3 length: 15 residues. The CDR3 region is CASSSAGTGNTEAFF. CDR3 sequence (DNA): TGTGCCAGCTCATCAGCCGGGACAGGGAACACTGAAGCTTTCTTT.

The V gene is TRBV14, the J gene TRBJ1-1, with D unclear. The CDR3 contains 13 residues. Trimming took off 0 bases at V and 6 bases at J, with 8 bases between the two ends. Germline V gene data show CDR1 as SGHDN and CDR2 as FVKESK. CDR3 in DNA: TGTGCCAGCAGCCAAGATTGGGCAGCTGAAGCTTTCTTT. This encodes CASSQDWAAEAFF.

In nucleotides, the CDR3 is TGTGCCAGCAGTGCCCTGGGGTTAGAACTAGCGGGAGGCGAGCAGTACTTC. This sequence encodes CASSALGLELAGGEQYF. The chain is built from TRBV28 and TRBJ2-7; TRBD2 matches 12 bases. After removal of 5 bases from V and 6 bases from J, the junction contained 14 bases not matched to a gene. Germline V gene lookup returns CDR1 MDHEN and CDR2 SYDVKM. CDR3 length: 17 amino acids.

The chain recombines TRBV18 with TRBJ2-1, with D perhaps matching TRBD2 (6 bases). The CDR3 runs to 14 residues. V lost 1 base and J 8 bases, leaving 12 bases between the germline ends. CDR1 and CDR2 from the germline V gene are KGHSH and LQKENI. CDR3 residues: CASSPLGGRDEQFF. The CDR3, as DNA: TGTGCCAGCTCACCACTGGGAGGTAGGGATGAGCAGTTCTTC.

This chain uses TRBV19 with TRBJ1-5, with D possibly being TRBD1 (6 bases). This CDR3 region has 16 residues. Germline loops: CDR1 LNHDA, CDR2 SQIVND (reference sequence). V lost 3 bases and J 2 bases, leaving 14 bases between the germline ends. CDR3: CASSISGGRGNQPQHF. DNA for the CDR3: TGTGCCAGTAGTATCAGCGGGGGGCGAGGCAATCAGCCCCAGCATTTT. The full variable domain, completed using reference TRBV19 and TRBJ1-5, is DGGITQSPKYLFRKEGQNVTLSCEQNLNHDAMYWYRQDPGQGLRLIYYSQIVNDFQKGDIAEGYSVSREKKESFPLTVTSAQKNPTAFYLCASSISGGRGNQPQHFGDGTRLSIL.

The rearrangement uses TRBV5-6 and TRBJ2-7; tentative D call: TRBD1 (6 bases). CDR3 length equals 13 residues. V was shortened by 1 base and J by 4 bases, with 9 bases between the two germline ends. The germline CDR1 and CDR2 sequences are SGHDT and YYEEEE. The CDR3 nucleotides read TGTGCCAGCAGCTTGACAGGGATGTACGAGCAGTACTTC. It yields the protein CASSLTGMYEQYF.

The chain carries TRBV25-1 and TRBJ1-4; D is uncertain. The V end was cut by 4 bases, the J end by 11 bases, with 11 bases between. CDR1 and CDR2 (germline): MGHDK, SYGVNS. The CDR3 is 12 residues long. CDR3 residues: CASSGFGWKLFF. The DNA for the CDR3 is TGTGCCAGCAGTGGGTTCGGGTGGAAACTGTTTTTT. The full variable domain, rest sourced from reference TRBV25-1 and TRBJ1-4, is EADIYQTPRYLVIGTGKKITLECSQTMGHDKMYWYQQDPGMELHLIHYSYGVNSTEKGDLSSESTVSRIRTEHFPLTLESARPSHTSQYLCASSGFGWKLFFGSGTQLSVL.

In its sample, this clone was seen a few times. The genes are TRBV29-1 and TRBJ2-7; TRBD2 matches at 7 bases. Germline CDR1 SQVTM, CDR2 ANQGSEA. V was pared by 1 base and J by 1 base, with 7 bases of the junction left unmatched. This CDR3 region has 15 residues. For the CDR3, the DNA is TGCAGCGTTGAAGGAGGGAGGGGCGGGTCCTACGAGCAGTACTTC. The encoded protein is CSVEGGRGGSYEQYF.

The rearrangement uses TRBV5-6 and TRBJ2-4, with 8 bases lining up with TRBD1. The junction had 7 bases not matched to a gene; V was cut back by 2 bases and J by 6 bases. CDR3 length: 15 residues. Germline CDR1 reads SGHDT; CDR2 reads YYEEEE. The CDR3 protein is CASSFRGQAINIQYF. In DNA, the CDR3 is TGTGCCAGCAGCTTTCGGGGACAGGCGATAAACATTCAGTACTTC.

The CDR3 spells CASSLTGGYEQYF. DNA for the CDR3: TGCGCCAGCAGCTTGACAGGGGGCTACGAGCAGTACTTC. This chain joins TRBV5-1 and TRBJ2-7; the match to TRBD1 covers 8 bases. V was clipped by 1 base and J by 3 bases; unmatched bases: 0. From germline, CDR1 is SGHRS and CDR2 YFSETQ. The CDR3 contains 13 residues.

The CDR3 is CASSLRGYGATNEKLFF. CDR3 DNA sequence: TGTGCCAGCAGCTTACGGGGGTACGGGGCGACCAATGAAAAACTGTTTTTT. The chain employs TRBV7-8 and TRBJ1-4; D may be TRBD1 (5 bases). Trimming stripped 2 bases from V and 5 bases from J, with 18 bases between. The CDR3 consists of 17 residues. Germline-derived CDR1 and CDR2 are SGHVS and FQNEAQ.

This rearrangement joins TRBV9 to TRBJ2-7; TRBD2 matches at 14 bases. The CDR3 loop spans 15 amino acids. Germline CDR1 is SGDLS and CDR2 is YYNGEE. V was clipped by 3 bases and J by 5 bases; unmatched bases: 4. The CDR3 is CASSDTGLAGDEQYF. The CDR3 nucleotides are TGTGCCAGCAGCGACACGGGACTAGCGGGGGACGAGCAGTACTTC.

The chain is built from TRBV11-2 and TRBJ1-2; 9 bases are a match to TRBD1. Trimming cost V 5 bases and J 4 bases; bases outside gene matches: 2. The CDR3 contains 13 residues. Per germline, CDR1 SGHAT and CDR2 FQNNGV. CDR3 in amino acids: CASSRTGAYGYTF. The CDR3 nucleotides read TGTGCCAGCAGCAGGACAGGGGCCTATGGCTACACCTTC.